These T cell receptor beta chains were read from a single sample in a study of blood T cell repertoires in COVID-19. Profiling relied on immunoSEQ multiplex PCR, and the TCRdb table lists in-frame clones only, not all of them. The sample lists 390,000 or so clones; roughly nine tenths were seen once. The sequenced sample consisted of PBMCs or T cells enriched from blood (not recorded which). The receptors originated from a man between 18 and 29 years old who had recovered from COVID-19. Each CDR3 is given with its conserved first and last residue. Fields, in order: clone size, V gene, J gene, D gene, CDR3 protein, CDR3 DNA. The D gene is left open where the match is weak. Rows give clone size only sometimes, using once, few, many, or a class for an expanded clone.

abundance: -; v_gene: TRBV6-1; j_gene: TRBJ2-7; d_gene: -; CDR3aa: CASSEALLSESF; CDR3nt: TGTGCCAGCAGTGAAGCGCTTCTATCCGAGAGTTTC
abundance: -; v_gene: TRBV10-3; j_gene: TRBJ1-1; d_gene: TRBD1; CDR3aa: CAIRQGDTEAFF; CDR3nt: TGTGCCATCAGACAGGGGGACACTGAAGCTTTCTTT
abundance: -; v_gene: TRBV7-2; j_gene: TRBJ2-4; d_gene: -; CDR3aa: CASSLSGRGENIQYF; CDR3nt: TGTGCCAGCAGCTTATCGGGCAGGGGCGAAAACATTCAGTACTTC
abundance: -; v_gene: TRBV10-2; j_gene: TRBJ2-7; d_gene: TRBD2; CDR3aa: CASSESPGGRYEQYF; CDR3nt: TGCGCCAGCAGTGAGTCCCCGGGGGGTCGGTACGAGCAGTACTTC
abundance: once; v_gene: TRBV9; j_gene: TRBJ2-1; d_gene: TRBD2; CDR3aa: CASSISGTSGHEQFF; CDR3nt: TGTGCCAGCAGTATTTCCGGGACTAGCGGCCATGAGCAGTTCTTC
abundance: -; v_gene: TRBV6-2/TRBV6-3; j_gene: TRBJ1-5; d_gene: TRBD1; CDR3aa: CASSRPGQGQPQHF; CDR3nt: TGTGCCAGCAGTCGTCCGGGACAGGGCCAGCCCCAGCATTTT
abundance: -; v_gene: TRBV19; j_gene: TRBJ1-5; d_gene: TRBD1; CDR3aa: CASSTGGGQPQHF; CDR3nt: TGTGCCAGTAGTACAGGGGGCGGACAGCCCCAGCATTTT
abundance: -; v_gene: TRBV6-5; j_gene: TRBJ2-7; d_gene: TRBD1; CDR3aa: CASSFRDRGLYEQYF; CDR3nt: TGTGCCAGTTCCTTCCGGGACAGGGGATTATACGAGCAGTACTTC
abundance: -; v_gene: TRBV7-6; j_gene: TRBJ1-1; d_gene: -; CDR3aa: CASSLAPAGENTEAFF; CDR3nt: TGTGCCAGCAGCTTAGCACCGGCGGGGGAGAACACTGAAGCTTTCTTT
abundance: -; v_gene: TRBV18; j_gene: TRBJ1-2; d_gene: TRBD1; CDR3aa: CASSPPAGGIIGYTF; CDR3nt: TGTGCCAGCTCACCACCGGCAGGGGGGATCATTGGCTACACCTTC
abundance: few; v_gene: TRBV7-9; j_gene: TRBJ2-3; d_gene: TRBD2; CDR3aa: CASSFTSGSADTQYF; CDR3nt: TGTGCCAGCAGCTTTACTAGCGGGAGTGCGGATACGCAGTATTTT
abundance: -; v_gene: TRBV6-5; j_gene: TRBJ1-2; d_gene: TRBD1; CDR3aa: CASSDRGRFGGYTF; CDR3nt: TGTGCCAGCAGCGACAGGGGTCGTTTCGGTGGCTACACCTTC
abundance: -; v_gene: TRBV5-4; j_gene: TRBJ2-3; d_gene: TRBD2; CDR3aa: CASSWGLSYTDTQYF; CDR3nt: TGTGCCAGCAGCTGGGGACTATCTTACACAGATACGCAGTATTTT
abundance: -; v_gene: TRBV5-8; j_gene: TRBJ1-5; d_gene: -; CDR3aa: CASSVRKGAHSNQPQHF; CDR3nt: TGTGCCAGCAGCGTGAGAAAAGGAGCACATAGCAATCAGCCCCAGCATTTT
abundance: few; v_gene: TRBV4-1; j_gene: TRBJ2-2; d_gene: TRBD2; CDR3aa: CASSHSGGSSTGELFF; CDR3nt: TGCGCCAGCAGCCATAGCGGGGGGTCTTCCACCGGGGAGCTGTTTTTT
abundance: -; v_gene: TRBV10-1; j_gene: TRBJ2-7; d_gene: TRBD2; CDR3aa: CASSDPTGGKYEQYF; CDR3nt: TGCGCCAGCAGTGACCCAACGGGGGGTAAATACGAGCAGTACTTC
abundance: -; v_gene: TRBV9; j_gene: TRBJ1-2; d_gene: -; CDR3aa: CASSQSEPRGSRGGYTF; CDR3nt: TGTGCCAGCAGCCAAAGTGAGCCCCGGGGCAGCAGGGGTGGCTACACCTTC
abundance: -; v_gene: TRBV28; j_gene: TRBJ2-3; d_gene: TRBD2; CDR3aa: CASSPRTSGRMGWGTQYF; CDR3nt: TGTGCCAGCAGTCCCCGGACTAGCGGGAGGATGGGGTGGGGTACGCAGTATTTT
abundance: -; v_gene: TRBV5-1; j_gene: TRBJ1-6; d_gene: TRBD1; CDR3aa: CASSGGQGGESPLHF; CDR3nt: TGCGCCAGCAGCGGTGGACAGGGCGGGGAGTCACCCCTCCACTTT
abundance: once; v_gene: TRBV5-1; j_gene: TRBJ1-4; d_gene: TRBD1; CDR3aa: CASSPSWTGEYEKLFF; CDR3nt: TGCGCCAGCAGCCCATCCTGGACAGGGGAGTATGAAAAACTGTTTTTT
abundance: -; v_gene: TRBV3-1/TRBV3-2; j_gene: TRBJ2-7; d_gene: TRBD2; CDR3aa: CASSHRLAGGIDEQYF; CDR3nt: TGTGCCAGCAGCCACCGACTAGCGGGGGGGATCGACGAGCAGTACTTC
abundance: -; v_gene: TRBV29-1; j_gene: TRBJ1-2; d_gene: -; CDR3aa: CTPHYGWYGYTF; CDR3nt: TGCACCCCTCACTACGGGTGGTATGGCTACACCTTC
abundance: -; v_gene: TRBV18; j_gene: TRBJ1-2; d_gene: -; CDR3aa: CASSPQGEANYGYTF; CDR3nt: TGTGCCAGCTCACCACAAGGAGAAGCTAACTATGGCTACACCTTC
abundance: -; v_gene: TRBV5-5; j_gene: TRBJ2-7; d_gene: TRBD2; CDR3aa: CASSTLAGGTYEQYF; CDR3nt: TGTGCCAGCAGTACTTTAGCGGGAGGCACCTACGAGCAGTACTTC
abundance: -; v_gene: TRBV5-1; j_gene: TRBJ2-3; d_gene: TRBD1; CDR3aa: CASGRQGLSTDTQYF; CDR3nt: TGCGCCAGCGGCCGACAGGGGCTAAGCACAGATACGCAGTATTTT
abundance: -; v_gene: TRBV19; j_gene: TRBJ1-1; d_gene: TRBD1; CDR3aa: CASSMRIRTGYFLTEAFF; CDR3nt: TGTGCCAGTAGTATGAGAATTCGGACAGGGTACTTTTTGACCGAAGCTTTCTTT
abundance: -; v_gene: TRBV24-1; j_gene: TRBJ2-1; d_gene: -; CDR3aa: CATAGLPTDEQFF; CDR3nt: TGTGCCACCGCGGGGCTTCCCACGGATGAGCAGTTCTTC
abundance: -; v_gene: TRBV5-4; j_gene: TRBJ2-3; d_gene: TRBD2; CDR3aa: CASSQLAGGRDTQYF; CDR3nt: TGTGCCAGCAGCCAACTAGCGGGGGGGCGAGATACGCAGTATTTT
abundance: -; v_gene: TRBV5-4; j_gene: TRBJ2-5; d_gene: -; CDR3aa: CASSQPGIQETQYF; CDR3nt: TGTGCCAGCAGCCAACCCGGGATCCAAGAGACCCAGTACTTC
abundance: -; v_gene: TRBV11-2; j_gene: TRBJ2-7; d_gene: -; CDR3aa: CASSTQGRGYEQYF; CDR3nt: TGTGCCAGCAGCACCCAGGGCAGGGGCTACGAGCAGTACTTC
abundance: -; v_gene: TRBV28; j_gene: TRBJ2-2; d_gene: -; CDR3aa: CASRGASLNFGELFF; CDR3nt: TGTGCCAGCAGGGGGGCGAGTTTAAATTTTGGGGAGCTGTTTTTT
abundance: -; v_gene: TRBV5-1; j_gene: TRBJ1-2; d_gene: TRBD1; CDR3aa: CASSPLREQGAPYGYTF; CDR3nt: TGCGCCAGCAGCCCCCTTCGGGAACAGGGGGCTCCCTATGGCTACACCTTC
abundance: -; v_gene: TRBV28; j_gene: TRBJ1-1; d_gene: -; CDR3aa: CASGGGLTEAFF; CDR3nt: TGTGCCAGCGGTGGGGGACTCACTGAAGCTTTCTTT
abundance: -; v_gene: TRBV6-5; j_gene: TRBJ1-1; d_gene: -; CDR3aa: CASSYSNEAEAFF; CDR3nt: TGTGCCAGCAGTTACTCCAATGAGGCTGAAGCTTTCTTT
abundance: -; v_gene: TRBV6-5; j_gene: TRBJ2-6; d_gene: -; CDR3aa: CASSRLSGANVLTF; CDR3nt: TGTGCCAGCAGTCGCCTATCTGGGGCCAACGTCCTGACTTTC
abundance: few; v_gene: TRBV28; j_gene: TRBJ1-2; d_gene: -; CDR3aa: CASSQDRDNRYRGGYTF; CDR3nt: TGTGCCAGCAGTCAGGATAGGGACAATAGGTATCGTGGTGGCTACACCTTC
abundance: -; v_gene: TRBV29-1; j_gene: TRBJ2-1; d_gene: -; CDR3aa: CSVEDSPYNEQFF; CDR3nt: TGCAGCGTCGAGGATAGCCCTTATAATGAGCAGTTCTTC
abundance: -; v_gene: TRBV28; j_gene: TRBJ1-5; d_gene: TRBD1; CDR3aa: CASSLAGQSHF; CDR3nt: TGTGCCAGCAGTCTTGCGGGACAGTCCCATTTT
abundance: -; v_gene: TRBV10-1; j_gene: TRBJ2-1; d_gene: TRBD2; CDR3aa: CASSVTSGGSYNEQFF; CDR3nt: TGCGCCAGCAGTGTTACTAGCGGGGGATCCTACAATGAGCAGTTCTTC
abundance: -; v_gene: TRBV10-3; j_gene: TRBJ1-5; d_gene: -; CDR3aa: CATQGAGNQPQHF; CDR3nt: TGTGCCACGCAGGGTGCGGGCAATCAGCCCCAGCATTTT
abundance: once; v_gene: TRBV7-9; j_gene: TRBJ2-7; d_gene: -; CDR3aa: CASSSLGGNEQYF; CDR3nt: TGTGCCAGCAGCTCATTAGGCGGAAACGAGCAGTACTTC
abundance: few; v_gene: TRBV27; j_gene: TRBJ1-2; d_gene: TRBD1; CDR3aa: CASRLQGEVGYTF; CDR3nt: TGTGCCAGCAGGCTACAGGGGGAGGTTGGCTACACCTTC
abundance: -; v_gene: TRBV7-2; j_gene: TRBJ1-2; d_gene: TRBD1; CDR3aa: CASSSLQGRNGYTF; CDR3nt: TGTGCCAGCAGCTCCCTACAGGGGCGGAATGGCTACACCTTC
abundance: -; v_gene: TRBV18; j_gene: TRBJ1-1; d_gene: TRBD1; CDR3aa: CASSPILGQGLEAFF; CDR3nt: TGTGCCAGCTCACCCATACTCGGACAGGGCCTTGAAGCTTTCTTT
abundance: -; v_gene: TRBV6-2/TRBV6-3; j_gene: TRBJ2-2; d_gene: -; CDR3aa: CASSYPYLNTGELFF; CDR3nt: TGTGCCAGCAGTTATCCCTACCTTAACACCGGGGAGCTGTTTTTT
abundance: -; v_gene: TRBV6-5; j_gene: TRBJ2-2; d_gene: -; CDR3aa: CASPKQGPNTGELFF; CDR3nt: TGTGCCAGCCCAAAACAGGGCCCGAACACCGGGGAGCTGTTTTTT
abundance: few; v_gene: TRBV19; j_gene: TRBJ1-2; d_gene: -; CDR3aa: CASGASNYGYTF; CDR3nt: TGTGCCAGTGGGGCCTCTAACTATGGCTACACCTTC
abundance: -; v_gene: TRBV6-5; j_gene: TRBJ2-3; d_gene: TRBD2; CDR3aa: CASSSGLAGSTDTQYF; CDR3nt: TGTGCCAGCAGTTCCGGACTAGCGGGGAGCACAGATACGCAGTATTTT
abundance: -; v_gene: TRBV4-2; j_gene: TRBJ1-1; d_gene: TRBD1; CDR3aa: CASSQEFGTGTSNTEAFF; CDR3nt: TGTGCCAGCAGCCAAGAATTCGGGACAGGGACCTCGAACACTGAAGCTTTCTTT
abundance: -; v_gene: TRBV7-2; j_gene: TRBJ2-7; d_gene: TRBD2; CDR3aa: CASSLGPGLAVYEQYF; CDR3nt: TGTGCCAGCAGCTTAGGACCGGGACTAGCGGTCTACGAGCAGTACTTC
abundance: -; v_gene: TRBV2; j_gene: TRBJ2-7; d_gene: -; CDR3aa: CASRGSPYEQYF; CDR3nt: TGTGCCAGCAGGGGCAGTCCCTACGAGCAGTACTTC
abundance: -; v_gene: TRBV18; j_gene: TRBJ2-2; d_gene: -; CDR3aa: CASSSSGTPNTGELFF; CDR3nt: TGTGCCAGCTCATCCTCCGGGACACCGAACACCGGGGAGCTGTTTTTT
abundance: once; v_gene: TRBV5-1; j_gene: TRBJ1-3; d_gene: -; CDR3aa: CASSFGGEGNTIYF; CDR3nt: TGCGCCAGCAGCTTCGGGGGAGAGGGAAACACCATATATTTT
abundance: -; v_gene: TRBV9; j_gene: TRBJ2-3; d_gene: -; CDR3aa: CASSGTAGTTQYF; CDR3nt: TGTGCCAGCAGCGGAACCGCGGGGACTACGCAGTATTTT
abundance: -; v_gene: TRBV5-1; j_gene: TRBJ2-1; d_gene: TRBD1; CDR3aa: CASSSGQGRYNEQFF; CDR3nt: TGCGCCAGCAGCTCGGGACAGGGAAGATACAATGAGCAGTTCTTC
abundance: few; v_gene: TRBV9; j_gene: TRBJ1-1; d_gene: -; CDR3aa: CASSGKVLVMNTEAFF; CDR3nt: TGTGCCAGCAGCGGAAAAGTACTAGTTATGAACACTGAAGCTTTCTTT
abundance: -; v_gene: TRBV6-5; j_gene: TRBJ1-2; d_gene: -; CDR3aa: CASSSHLTANGYTF; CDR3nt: TGTGCCAGCAGTTCCCACCTGACAGCGAACGGCTACACCTTC